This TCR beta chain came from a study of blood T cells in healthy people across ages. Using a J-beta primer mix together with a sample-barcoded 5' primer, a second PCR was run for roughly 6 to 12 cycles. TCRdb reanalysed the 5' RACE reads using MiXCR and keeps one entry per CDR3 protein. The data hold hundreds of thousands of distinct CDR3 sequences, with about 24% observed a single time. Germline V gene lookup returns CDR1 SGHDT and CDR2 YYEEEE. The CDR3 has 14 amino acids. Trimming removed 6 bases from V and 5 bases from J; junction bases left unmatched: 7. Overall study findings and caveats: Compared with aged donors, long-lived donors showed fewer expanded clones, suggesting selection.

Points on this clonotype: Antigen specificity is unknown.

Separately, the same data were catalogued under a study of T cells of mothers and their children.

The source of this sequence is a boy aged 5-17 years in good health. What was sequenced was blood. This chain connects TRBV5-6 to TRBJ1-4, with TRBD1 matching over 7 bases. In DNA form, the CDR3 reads TGTGCCAGCATGCCACAGGGGTCAAATGAAAAACTGTTTTTT. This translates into CASMPQGSNEKLFF.